Listed below are T cell receptor beta chains from one sample, sequenced in a study of blood T cell repertoires in COVID-19. The assay was immunoSEQ multiplex PCR, and TCRdb's table has in-frame clones only and misses some. The table shows 200,000 to 300,000 clones, with roughly four fifths occurring only once. Sequencing was done on a sample of peripheral blood. Receptor source: a woman aged 70-85 years with acute or convalescent COVID-19. CDR3s include the opening cysteine and the closing phenylalanine or tryptophan. A D gene is named only where the DNA matches it firmly. The size entry is marked missing in some rows and otherwise reads once, few, many or a size class.

TRBJ2-3 TRBV4-3 . . TGCGCCAGCAGCCAAGTAAGCACAGATACGCAGTATTTT CASSQVSTDTQYF
TRBJ2-6 TRBV7-2 . . TGTGCCAGCAGCACCCAGGGGTCTGGGGCCAACGTCCTGACTTTC CASSTQGSGANVLTF
TRBJ1-6 TRBV7-2 . once TGTGCCAGCAGCTATGGACAGAATTCACCCCTCCACTTT CASSYGQNSPLHF
TRBJ1-2 TRBV7-2 TRBD1 few TGTGCCAGCAGCTTACAAAAGACAGGGAAGTTCGTTGGCTACACCTTC CASSLQKTGKFVGYTF
TRBJ2-7 TRBV4-2 . . TGTGCCAGCAGCCAAGATGCGACTAGATCCTACGAGCAGTACTTC CASSQDATRSYEQYF
TRBJ2-1 TRBV6-5 . . TGTGCCTCTCGTCCCTCCAGTGTCAATGAGCAGTTCTTC CASRPSSVNEQFF
TRBJ2-1 TRBV5-6 . many TGTGCCAGCCTACTTTTCGGACAGACCGTGCGAGGTGAGCAGTTCTTC CASLLFGQTVRGEQFF
TRBJ2-3 TRBV7-2 . once TGTGCCAGCAGCTTACTCTCAGATACGCAGTATTTT CASSLLSDTQYF
TRBJ1-6 TRBV7-2 . . TGTGCCAGCAGCTTAGCGGGGGGAGGGAATTCACCCCTCCACTTT CASSLAGGGNSPLHF
TRBJ1-1 TRBV5-1 TRBD1 . TGCGCCAGCAGCTTTGACAGGGGATCCACTGAAGCTTTCTTT CASSFDRGSTEAFF
TRBJ1-5 TRBV4-3 TRBD1 . TGCGCCAGCAGCCAAGATTGGGGGACAGGGCTTAATCAGCCCCAGCATTTT CASSQDWGTGLNQPQHF
TRBJ1-2 TRBV7-2 . . TGTGCCAGCAGCTTAGATCCGCGGGTTGGTGGCTACACCTTC CASSLDPRVGGYTF
TRBJ2-3 TRBV3-1/TRBV3-2 TRBD1 . TGTGCCAGCAGCGGCGCCCTAGGACAGGGCACAGATACGCAGTATTTT CASSGALGQGTDTQYF
TRBJ1-2 TRBV29-1 TRBD1 . TGCAGCGGGAGCCTGACAGGGAACTATGGCTACACCTTC CSGSLTGNYGYTF
TRBJ1-1 TRBV12-5 . . TGTGCTAGTGGTTTGGGACTGAGTGGTAAAGCTTTCTTT CASGLGLSGKAFF
TRBJ1-2 TRBV7-8 . . TGTGCCAGCAGCTTGGGACGGACTACGGACTATGGCTACACCTTC CASSLGRTTDYGYTF
TRBJ1-4 TRBV30 TRBD1 . TGTGCCTGGAGGTGGGGACAGCATAATGAAAAACTGTTTTTT CAWRWGQHNEKLFF
TRBJ1-1 TRBV6-2/TRBV6-3 TRBD1 . TGTGCCAGCAGCCAACAGGGGGCACTCACTGAAGCTTTCTTT CASSQQGALTEAFF
TRBJ1-6 TRBV21-1 . few TGTGCCAGCAGCAATTCCCCCCCCTCGCGTAATTCACCCCTCCACTTT CASSNSPPSRNSPLHF
TRBJ1-2 TRBV4-2 . . TGTGCCAGCAGCCAAGGGGAGGAAACCAACTATGGCTACACCTTC CASSQGEETNYGYTF
TRBJ1-1 TRBV5-1 . . TGCGCCAGCAGCTACGACAGCCCGAACACTGAAGCTTTCTTT CASSYDSPNTEAFF
TRBJ2-3 TRBV15 . . TGTGCCAGTTCAGGGGACCGCACAGATACGCAGTATTTT CASSGDRTDTQYF
TRBJ1-2 TRBV28 . . TGTGCCAGCAGTTTGCGGCAGCAATACTATGGCTACACCTTC CASSLRQQYYGYTF
TRBJ1-1 TRBV12-3/TRBV12-4 . . TGTGCCAGCAGTTTTCAGGGTAACACTGAAGCTTTCTTT CASSFQGNTEAFF
TRBJ2-7 TRBV6-1 . . TGTGCCAGCAGTGACGGGAGCATTTCCTACGAGCAGTACTTC CASSDGSISYEQYF
TRBJ2-3 TRBV20-1 . few TGCAGTGCTACGACAGATACGCAGTATTTT CSATTDTQYF
TRBJ1-2 TRBV5-6 . . TGTGCCAGCAGCTTAGCCGGGGTTTATGGCTACACCTTC CASSLAGVYGYTF
TRBJ1-2 TRBV6-5 . . TGTGCCAGCAGTTACGGGGGGGCTACCGACTATGGCTACACCTTC CASSYGGATDYGYTF
TRBJ2-3 TRBV7-2 . . TGTGCCAGCAGCTTCGTGTCTAACACAGATACGCAGTATTTT CASSFVSNTDTQYF
TRBJ2-5 TRBV10-3 . . TGTGCCATCTTAGGGCAGGGAGAGACCCAGTACTTC CAILGQGETQYF
TRBJ1-2 TRBV18 . once TGTGCCAGCTCACCACCGTCAGTGAAGGGGCTCGGTGGCTACACCTTC CASSPPSVKGLGGYTF
TRBJ1-6 TRBV5-6 . . TGTGCCAGCAGCTCACCGCCAGGGCTGGATTCACCCCTCCACTTT CASSSPPGLDSPLHF
TRBJ1-1 TRBV30 TRBD1 . TGTGCCTGGAGGGGGACAGGGACTCTTGAAGCTTTCTTT CAWRGTGTLEAFF